This T cell receptor beta chain was sequenced in a study of T cell responses to AZD1222 COVID-19 vaccine (dated by TCRdb to about 2021). Some background on the complete study: A total of about 230 trial participants underwent TCR sequencing, of whom roughly 210 received two doses of AZD1222 and about 25 received two doses of the MenACWY control vaccine. Enrollment into the trials was organized by age into subgroups of 18-55, 56-69 and 70-plus years, and those subgroups contained about 160, 30 and 59 TCR-sequenced participants, respectively. Overall results and qualifications from the work: Conclusions about previously exposed vaccinees are limited, since just five to seven AZD1222 recipients were seropositive for SARS-CoV-2 at baseline. No day 14 peak-response samples were available, so repertoires were characterized only after the peak T cell response. The 56-69-year group was small, and its depth increase did not reach significance, likely because of low power. Participants were mostly white British and included more females than males, and it was suggested by the authors that clonal diversity may have been underestimated. CD4 TCRs associated with the vaccine covered the entire spike protein, and the dominant responses were in regions 160-218 and 743-854. A significant rise in spike-specific TCR breadth and depth was observed after two AZD1222 doses relative to day 0 and relative to MenACWY recipients. Nearly half of unique spike-specific TCRs reportedly recognized epitopes outside regions mutated in the B.1.351 and B.1.1.7 variants.

The germline V gene (reference sequence) provides CDR1 MNHEY and CDR2 SMNVEV. After removal of 5 bases from V and 1 base from J, the junction retains 4 bases not matched to a gene. Including cysteine and phenylalanine, the CDR3 has 15 amino acids. The DNA shown is the 45-base CDR3, in frame from base 1. The CDR3 regions of human TCRbeta chains were subjected to immunosequencing. Turning to the authors' computational methods: Repertoire TCRs were checked for matches against a reference library of SARS-CoV-2-specific TCRs that had been generated using the MIRA antigen-specificity platform. Breadth was defined as the fraction of unique TCRs that were SARS-CoV-2-associated. Depth was defined as the fraction of total T cells that were SARS-CoV-2-associated. Each spike-specific TCR was assigned to its reactive spike region and to a CD4 or CD8 class using the MIRA data. Log10-transformed breadth and depth values were compared by one-way ANOVA with Sidak's multiple comparisons tests. TCRdb retrieved this table from immuneACCESS and kept in-frame rearrangements only. Not all clones are present; in checked studies, unresolved V genes account for under half, and no reason is known for the remainder. V and J calls and clone size are those listed in that table; D and trimming were worked out from the DNA. Within this sample are about 42,000 clones, with approximately 88% of them counted one time only. The ten biggest clones cover 20% to 30% of the sample.

What this sample's time point label stands for: about 28 days (+/-7) after the second vaccine dose. AZD1222 recipients whose second dose came at about 4 weeks and those whose second dose came at about 12 weeks were combined into one group, since spike-specific TCR depth and breadth did not differ between the two schedules. Samples from vaccinated people were obtained from the UK trials COV001 and COV002, which included a single-blind randomized controlled phase 2/3 trial of AZD1222 (ChAdOx1 nCoV-19) in healthy adults. For TCRbeta chain sequencing, PBMC samples were collected from trial participants at day 0 and at day 28 after the second dose. This clone was observed once. Its antigen is still unknown. No base qualities exist here, and no much larger clone lies one base off it.

The clonotype comes from an adult who received the AZD1222 COVID-19 vaccine. Material: peripheral blood, obtained 28 days after the second AZD1222 dose. The V gene is TRBV27 and the J gene is TRBJ1-4, with 7 middle bases fitting TRBD1. The nucleotides are TGTGCCAGCAGTCGCCAGGGGGAAACTAATGAAAAACTGTTTTTT. Its translation is CASSRQGETNEKLFF.